These 5 T cell receptor beta chains were all obtained from the same sample, sequenced in a study of T cell responses to AZD1222 COVID-19 vaccine (dated by TCRdb to the early 2020s). Taken with the paper, the label for time point translates to: baseline before first vaccination. Library preparation used the immunoSEQ multiplex PCR assay. The clones in this table, taken by TCRdb from immuneACCESS, are in-frame only. Not every clone is retained; where verified, under half of the shortfall comes from an unresolved V gene, and the cause of the rest is unknown. The sample has approximately 140,000 clones on record, about 94% of them singletons. The ten biggest clones cover 5.4% of the sample. The sequencing here drew on peripheral blood, taken on day 0 of AZD1222 vaccination. The origin of the receptors is an adult in good health.

The chain combines TRBV7-2 with TRBJ2-1; 9 bases align to TRBD2. V lost 5 bases and J lost 2; bases outside the gene matches: 7. Germline assignment: CDR1 SGHTA and CDR2 FQGNSA. The CDR3 has 16 residues. The DNA of the CDR3 is TGTGCCAGCAGCCCCCGGGCTAGCGGGACCTACAATGAGCAGTTCTTC. It specifies CASSPRASGTYNEQFF.

The genes are TRBV6-2 or TRBV6-3 and TRBJ1-5; 7 bases agree with TRBD1. J lost 4 bases, V lost 6 bases, and 9 bases had no gene match. Germline-derived CDR1 and CDR2 are MNHEY and SVGEGT. There are 15 residues in the CDR3. The DNA for the CDR3 is TGTGCCAGCAGCCTGACAGGGACAATGAATCAGCCCCAGCATTTT. Translation: CASSLTGTMNQPQHF.

This clone was seen just once. The J gene is TRBJ1-1, the V gene TRBV14; D not resolved. CDR3 length: 15 residues. V dropped 9 bases and J dropped 2 bases, with 19 bases sitting between them. Germline V CDR1 and CDR2: SGHDN, FVKESK. CDR3 coding DNA: TGTGCCAGTTTAAGAGGAGGGTCTCCTAACACTGAAGCTTTCTTT. Translated, it gives CASLRGGSPNTEAFF.

This rearrangement joins TRBV9 to TRBJ2-2, with 10 bases matching TRBD2. Germline CDR1 SGDLS, CDR2 YYNGEE. Trimming cost V 3 bases and J 3 bases; bases outside gene matches: 8. This CDR3 spans 17 amino acids. The CDR3 reads CASSGGSAGGHTGELFF. In nucleotides, the CDR3 is TGTGCCAGCAGCGGTGGGTCAGCGGGGGGGCACACCGGGGAGCTGTTTTTT.

V usage is TRBV27 and J usage is TRBJ1-4, with 7 bases identical to TRBD1. The junction had 7 bases not matched to a gene; V was cut back by 7 bases and J by 8 bases. The CDR3 covers 13 residues. Germline V lookup: CDR1 MNHEY, CDR2 SMNVEV (reference sequence). CDR3 nucleotide sequence: TGTGCCAGCACCGCAGGGGGTGGGGAAAAACTGTTTTTT. This gives the protein CASTAGGGEKLFF.